The entry below describes one TCR beta chain. The antigen is not known. The sample originates from a study of T cell responses to AZD1222 COVID-19 vaccine. The protocol was immunoSEQ multiplex PCR, while the TCRdb copy is restricted to in-frame clones and leaves out a portion. The table lists 87,000 or so clones, nearly 90% of them singletons, with 8.4% in the top ten. Study-wide findings and caveats: None of the repertoires were sampled until the peak T cell response had passed. CD4 TCRs associated with vaccination spanned spike, dominating at 160-218 and 743-854.

Specimen: peripheral blood, collected on day 0 of AZD1222 vaccination. This receptor was taken from an adult in good health.

CDR3 loop: CASSQKEASGGRETQYF. CDR3 bases: TGTGCCAGCAGTCAAAAGGAGGCTAGCGGGGGGCGAGAGACCCAGTACTTC. This chain uses TRBV5-4 with TRBJ2-5, with TRBD2 matching over 11 bases. From germline, CDR1 is SGHNT and CDR2 YYREEE (reference sequence). V shed 5 bases, J shed 4 bases, and the junction held 13 bases outside the gene matches. The CDR3 loop spans 17 amino acids.